The rows below give T cell receptor beta chains drawn from one sample of a study of blood T cells in healthy people across ages. From the 5' RACE reads, TCRdb called clonotypes with MiXCR, one entry per CDR3 protein. The table includes about a million distinct CDR3 sequences, roughly two fifths detected once. The sequencing input was blood. The receptor set was obtained from a man aged 18 to 29 in good health. Both conserved end residues are part of each CDR3. The order of the fields is J gene, clone size, CDR3 length, D gene, V gene, CDR3 protein, CDR3 DNA. A D gene is named only where the DNA matches it firmly. Expanded clones are given a class, and other clones once, few, many or no size at all.

J: TRBJ1-6; size: -; length: 16; D: -; V: TRBV20-1; CDR3: CSAGRTRSSYNSPLHF; DNA: TGCAGTGCTGGGAGGACCAGGAGCTCCTATAATTCACCCCTCCACTTT
J: TRBJ2-1; size: -; length: 17; D: TRBD2; V: TRBV20-1; CDR3: CSARDLGSGGSYNEQFF; DNA: TGCAGTGCTAGAGATCTAGGTAGCGGGGGGTCCTACAATGAGCAGTTCTTC
J: TRBJ1-2; size: -; length: 15; D: -; V: TRBV7-9; CDR3: CASSLVERGNYGYTF; DNA: TGTGCCAGCAGCTTAGTGGAGAGGGGAAACTATGGCTACACCTTC
J: TRBJ1-4; size: few; length: 13; D: -; V: TRBV7-2; CDR3: CASSLKQGEKLFF; DNA: TGTGCCAGCAGCTTAAAACAGGGAGAAAAACTGTTTTTT
J: TRBJ2-1; size: few; length: 14; D: -; V: TRBV5-1; CDR3: CASRPGDFDNEQFF; DNA: TGCGCCAGCAGGCCGGGGGACTTCGACAATGAGCAGTTCTTC
J: TRBJ1-2; size: -; length: 14; D: -; V: TRBV20-1; CDR3: CSASQPTGAGGYTF; DNA: TGCAGTGCTAGCCAACCGACCGGTGCGGGTGGCTACACCTTC
J: TRBJ1-5; size: few; length: 13; D: -; V: TRBV12-3/TRBV12-4; CDR3: CASSSGANQPQHF; DNA: TGTGCCAGCAGTTCGGGAGCTAATCAGCCCCAGCATTTT
J: TRBJ1-5; size: -; length: 14; D: TRBD1; V: TRBV6-5; CDR3: CASSHRGSNQPQHF; DNA: TGTGCCAGCAGTCACAGGGGAAGCAATCAGCCCCAGCATTTT
J: TRBJ2-3; size: few; length: 15; D: -; V: TRBV6-4; CDR3: CASSVFGGAGDTQYF; DNA: TGTGCCAGCAGTGTTTTCGGGGGCGCGGGAGATACGCAGTATTTT
J: TRBJ1-1; size: few; length: 15; D: -; V: TRBV29-1; CDR3: CSVEDLLGGNTEAFF; DNA: TGCAGCGTTGAAGATCTGTTAGGGGGTAACACTGAAGCTTTCTTT
J: TRBJ2-5; size: few; length: 12; D: -; V: TRBV30; CDR3: CAGSEGTSAQYF; DNA: TGTGCCGGTTCGGAGGGAACATCCGCGCAGTACTTC
J: TRBJ1-1; size: few; length: 15; D: -; V: TRBV7-9; CDR3: CASSLVEGEGTEAFF; DNA: TGTGCCAGCAGCTTAGTAGAAGGGGAGGGCACTGAAGCTTTCTTT
J: TRBJ2-1; size: -; length: 13; D: TRBD1; V: TRBV29-1; CDR3: CSAGQGAHNEQFF; DNA: TGCAGCGCCGGACAGGGGGCCCACAATGAGCAGTTCTTC
J: TRBJ2-1; size: -; length: 13; D: -; V: TRBV27; CDR3: CASTDNPRETQFF; DNA: TGTGCCAGCACCGATAACCCAAGAGAGACCCAGTTCTTC
J: TRBJ2-2; size: -; length: 13; D: TRBD2; V: TRBV12-3/TRBV12-4; CDR3: CASNLRGAGELFF; DNA: TGTGCCAGCAACCTTCGGGGGGCCGGGGAGCTGTTTTTT
J: TRBJ2-3; size: -; length: 14; D: -; V: TRBV13; CDR3: CASSSTGKTDTQYF; DNA: TGTGCCAGCAGTTCTACAGGGAAGACAGATACGCAGTATTTT
J: TRBJ1-1; size: few; length: 13; D: -; V: TRBV7-3; CDR3: CASSPRKGTEAFF; DNA: TGTGCCAGCAGCCCCCGGAAGGGTACTGAAGCTTTCTTT
J: TRBJ1-1; size: -; length: 16; D: TRBD1; V: TRBV5-1; CDR3: CASSSIAGQENTEAFF; DNA: TGCGCCAGCAGCTCAATTGCGGGACAGGAGAACACTGAAGCTTTCTTT
J: TRBJ1-2; size: -; length: 13; D: TRBD1; V: TRBV6-1; CDR3: CASSADRVVGYTF; DNA: TGTGCCAGCAGTGCGGACAGGGTGGTTGGCTACACCTTC
J: TRBJ2-4; size: once; length: 16; D: -; V: TRBV3-1; CDR3: CASSQAPGLLMGAQYF; DNA: TGTGCCAGCAGCCAAGCTCCGGGACTCCTAATGGGGGCCCAGTACTTC
J: TRBJ2-1; size: -; length: 12; D: -; V: TRBV20-1; CDR3: CSASSGYHEQFF; DNA: TGCAGTGCTAGTTCCGGTTATCATGAGCAGTTCTTC
J: TRBJ2-3; size: -; length: 16; D: TRBD2; V: TRBV7-6; CDR3: CASSLGIAGAGDTQYF; DNA: TGTGCCAGCAGCTTAGGAATAGCGGGGGCGGGGGATACGCAGTATTTT